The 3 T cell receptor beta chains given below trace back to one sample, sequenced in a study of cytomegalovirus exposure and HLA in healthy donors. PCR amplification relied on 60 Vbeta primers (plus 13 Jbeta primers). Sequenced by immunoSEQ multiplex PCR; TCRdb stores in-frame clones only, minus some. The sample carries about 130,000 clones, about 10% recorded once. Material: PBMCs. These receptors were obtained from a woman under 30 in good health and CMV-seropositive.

In DNA form, the CDR3 reads TGCGCCACCGGGACAGATAGCAATCAGCCCCAGCATTTT. The encoded protein is CATGTDSNQPQHF. This chain connects TRBV4-1 to TRBJ1-5; 7 nucleotides match TRBD1. V shed 10 bases and J 0 bases; nucleotides not matched to a gene: 3. The germline V gene encodes CDR1 MGHRA and CDR2 YSYEKL. The CDR3 totals 13 residues.

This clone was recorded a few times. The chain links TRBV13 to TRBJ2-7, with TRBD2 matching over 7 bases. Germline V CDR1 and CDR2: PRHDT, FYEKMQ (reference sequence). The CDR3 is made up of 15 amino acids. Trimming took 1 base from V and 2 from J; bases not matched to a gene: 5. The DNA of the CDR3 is TGTGCCAGCAGCTTAGCAGGTGGACTAGCCTACGAGCAGTACTTC. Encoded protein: CASSLAGGLAYEQYF.

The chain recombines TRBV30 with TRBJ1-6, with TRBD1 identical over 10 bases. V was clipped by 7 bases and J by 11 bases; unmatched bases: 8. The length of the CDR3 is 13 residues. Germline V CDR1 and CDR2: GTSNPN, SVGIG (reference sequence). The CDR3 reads CASSGQGGTPLHF. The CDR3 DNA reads TGTGCCTCGTCTGGACAGGGGGGGACACCCCTCCACTTT.